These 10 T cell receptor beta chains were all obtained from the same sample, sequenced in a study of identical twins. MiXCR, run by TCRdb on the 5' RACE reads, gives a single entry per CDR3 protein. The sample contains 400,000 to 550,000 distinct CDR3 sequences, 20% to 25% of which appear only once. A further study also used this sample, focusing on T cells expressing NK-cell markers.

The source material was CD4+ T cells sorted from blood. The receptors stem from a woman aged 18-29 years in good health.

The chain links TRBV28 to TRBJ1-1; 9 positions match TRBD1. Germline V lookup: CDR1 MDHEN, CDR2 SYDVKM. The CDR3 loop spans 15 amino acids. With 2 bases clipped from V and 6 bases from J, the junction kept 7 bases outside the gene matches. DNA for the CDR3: TGTGCCAGCAGTTTACCCGGACAGGGGAGATCTGAAGCTTTCTTT. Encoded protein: CASSLPGQGRSEAFF.

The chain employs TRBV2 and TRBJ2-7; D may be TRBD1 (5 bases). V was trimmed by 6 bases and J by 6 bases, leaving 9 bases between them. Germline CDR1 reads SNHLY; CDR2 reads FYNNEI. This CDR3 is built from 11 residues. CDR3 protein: CASRSQGEQYF. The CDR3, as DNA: TGTGCCAGCAGATCCCAGGGCGAGCAGTACTTC.

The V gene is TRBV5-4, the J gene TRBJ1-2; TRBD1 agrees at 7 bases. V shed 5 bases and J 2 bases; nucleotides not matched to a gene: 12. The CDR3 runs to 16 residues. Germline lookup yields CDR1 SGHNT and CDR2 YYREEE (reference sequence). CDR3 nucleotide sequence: TGTGCCAGCAGTCGAGGGCAGGACAGGAGCAACTATGGCTACACCTTC. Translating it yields CASSRGQDRSNYGYTF.

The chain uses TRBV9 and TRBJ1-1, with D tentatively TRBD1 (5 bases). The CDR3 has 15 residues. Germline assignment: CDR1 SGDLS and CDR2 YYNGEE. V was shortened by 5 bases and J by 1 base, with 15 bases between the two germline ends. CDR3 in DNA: TGTGCCAGCAGACCGACCGGGGCACGGAACACTGAAGCTTTCTTT. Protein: CASRPTGARNTEAFF.

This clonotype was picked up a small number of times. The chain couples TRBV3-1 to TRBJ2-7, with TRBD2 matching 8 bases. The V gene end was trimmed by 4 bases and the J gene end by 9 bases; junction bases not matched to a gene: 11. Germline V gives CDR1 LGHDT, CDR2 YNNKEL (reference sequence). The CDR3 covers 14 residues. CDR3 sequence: CASSPAGGSRAQYF. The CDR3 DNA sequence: TGTGCCAGCAGCCCGGCGGGAGGATCGCGTGCGCAGTACTTC.

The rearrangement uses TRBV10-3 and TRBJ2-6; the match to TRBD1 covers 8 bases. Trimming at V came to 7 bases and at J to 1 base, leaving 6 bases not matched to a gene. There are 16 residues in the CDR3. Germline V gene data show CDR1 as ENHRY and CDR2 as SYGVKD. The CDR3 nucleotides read TGTGCCATCACCACAGGGGGTCTTTCTGGGGCCAACGTCCTGACTTTC. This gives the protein CAITTGGLSGANVLTF.

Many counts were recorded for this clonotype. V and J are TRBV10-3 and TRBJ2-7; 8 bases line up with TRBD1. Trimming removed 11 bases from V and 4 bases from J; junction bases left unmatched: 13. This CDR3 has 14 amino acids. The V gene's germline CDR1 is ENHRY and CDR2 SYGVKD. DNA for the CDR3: TGTGCCGTACAACGACAGGGGAGCATGTACGAGCAGTACTTC. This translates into CAVQRQGSMYEQYF.

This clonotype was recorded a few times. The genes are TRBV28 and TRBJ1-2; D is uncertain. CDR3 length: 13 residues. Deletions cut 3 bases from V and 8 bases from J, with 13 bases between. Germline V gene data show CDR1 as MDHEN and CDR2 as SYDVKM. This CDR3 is CASSLSGYDGYTF. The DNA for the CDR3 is TGTGCCAGCAGTTTGTCCGGGTACGACGGCTACACCTTC.

CDR3 nucleotide sequence: TGCAGTGTAGCGGGGTCTAGAGATACGCAGTATTTT. It encodes CSVAGSRDTQYF. This rearrangement joins TRBV20-1 to TRBJ2-3; TRBD2 agrees at 8 bases. J was trimmed by 5 bases and V by 7 bases; bases with no gene match: 5. The CDR3 spans 12 residues. Germline V gene sequence: CDR1 DFQATT, CDR2 SNEGSKA (reference sequence).

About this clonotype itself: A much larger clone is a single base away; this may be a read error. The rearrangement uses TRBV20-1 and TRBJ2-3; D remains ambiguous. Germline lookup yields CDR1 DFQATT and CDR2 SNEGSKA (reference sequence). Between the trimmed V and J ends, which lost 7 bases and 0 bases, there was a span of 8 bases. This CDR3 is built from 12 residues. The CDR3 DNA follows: TGCAGTGTTCGCACTAGCACAGATACGCAGTATTTT. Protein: CSVRTSTDTQYF.